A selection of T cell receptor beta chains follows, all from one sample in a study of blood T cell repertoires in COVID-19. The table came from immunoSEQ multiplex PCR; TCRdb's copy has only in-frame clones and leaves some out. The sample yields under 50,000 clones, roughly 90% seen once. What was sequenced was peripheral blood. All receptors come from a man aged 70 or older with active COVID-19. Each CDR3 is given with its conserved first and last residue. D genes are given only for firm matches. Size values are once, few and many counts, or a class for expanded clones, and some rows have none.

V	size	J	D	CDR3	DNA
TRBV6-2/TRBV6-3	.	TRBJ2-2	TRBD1	CASSYWQGENTGELFF	TGTGCCAGCAGTTACTGGCAGGGGGAGAACACCGGGGAGCTGTTTTTT
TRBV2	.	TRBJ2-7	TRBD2	CASSRLAGASSSYEQYF	TGTGCCAGCAGTAGGTTAGCGGGAGCCTCCAGCTCCTACGAGCAGTACTTC
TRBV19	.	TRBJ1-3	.	CASSPTGYSGNTIYF	TGTGCCAGTAGTCCCACAGGGTACTCTGGAAACACCATATATTTT
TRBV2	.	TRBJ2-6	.	CASRIGGSSGANVLTF	TGTGCCAGCAGGATAGGGGGAAGCTCTGGGGCCAACGTCCTGACTTTC
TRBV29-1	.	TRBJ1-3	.	CSVAPLATSGNTIYF	TGCAGCGTTGCACCGCTAGCCACTTCTGGAAACACCATATATTTT
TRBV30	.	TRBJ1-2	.	CAWSYGGGGDYTF	TGTGCCTGGAGCTATGGGGGGGGTGGCGACTACACCTTC
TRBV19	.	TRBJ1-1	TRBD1	CASLRGPGGPDTEAFF	TGTGCCAGCCTACGGGGGCCAGGGGGTCCTGACACTGAAGCTTTCTTT
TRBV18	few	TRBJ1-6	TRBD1	CASSMDRKGSPLHF	TGTGCCAGCTCCATGGACAGGAAGGGTTCACCCCTCCACTTT
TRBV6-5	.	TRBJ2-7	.	CASSRGGLAYEQYF	TGTGCCAGCTCACGTGGGGGCCTCGCCTACGAGCAGTACTTC
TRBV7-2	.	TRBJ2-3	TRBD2	CASTYTRTSRDTQYF	TGTGCCAGCACTTATACCCGGACTAGCAGGGATACGCAGTATTTT
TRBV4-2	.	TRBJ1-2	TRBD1	CASSQDLAGGINYGYTF	TGTGCCAGCAGCCAAGATCTGGCAGGGGGCATTAACTATGGCTACACCTTC
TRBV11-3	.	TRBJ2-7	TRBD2	CASSLDRGTSVSYEQYF	TGTGCCAGCAGCTTAGATAGGGGGACTAGCGTTTCCTACGAGCAGTACTTC
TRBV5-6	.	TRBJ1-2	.	CASSGLHYGYTF	TGTGCCAGCAGCGGCCTCCACTATGGCTACACCTTC
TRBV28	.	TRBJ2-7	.	CASSYQGRHEQYF	TGTGCCAGCAGTTATCAGGGGCGCCACGAGCAGTACTTC
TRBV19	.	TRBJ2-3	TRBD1	CASSRRQGTDTQYF	TGTGCCAGTAGTAGAAGACAGGGAACAGATACGCAGTATTTT
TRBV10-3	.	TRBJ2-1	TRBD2	CAIRETSGSYNEQFF	TGTGCCATCAGGGAGACTAGCGGCTCCTACAATGAGCAGTTCTTC
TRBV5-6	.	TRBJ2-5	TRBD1	CASSLYRGSLQETQYF	TGTGCCAGCAGCCTATACAGGGGTTCTCTCCAAGAGACCCAGTACTTC
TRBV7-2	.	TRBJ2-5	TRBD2	CASSPPGVAGMKETQYF	TGTGCCAGCAGCCCCCCTGGGGTAGCGGGAATGAAAGAGACCCAGTACTTC
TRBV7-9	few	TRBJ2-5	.	CASSLTEYQETQYF	TGTGCCAGCAGCTTAACAGAGTACCAAGAGACCCAGTACTTC
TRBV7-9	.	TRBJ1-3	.	CASSLADSSLSGNTIYF	TGTGCCAGCAGCTTAGCGGACAGTTCCCTCTCTGGAAACACCATATATTTT
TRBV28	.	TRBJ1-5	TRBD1	CASSLVRGNQPQHF	TGTGCCAGCAGTTTGGTCAGGGGGAATCAGCCCCAGCATTTT
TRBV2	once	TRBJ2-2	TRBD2	CASRETGTSTGELFF	TGTGCCAGCAGGGAGACCGGGACTAGTACCGGGGAGCTGTTTTTT
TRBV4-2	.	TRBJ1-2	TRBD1	CASSHPGDRGHVYGYTF	TGTGCCAGCAGCCACCCTGGCGACAGGGGGCACGTCTATGGCTACACCTTC
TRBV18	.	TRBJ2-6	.	CASSPGAGAGANVLTF	TGTGCCAGCTCACCAGGGGCTGGGGCTGGGGCCAACGTCCTGACTTTC
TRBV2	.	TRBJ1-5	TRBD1	CASNQDRGSNQPQHF	TGTGCCAGCAATCAAGACAGGGGCAGCAATCAGCCCCAGCATTTT
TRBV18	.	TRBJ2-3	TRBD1	CASSPATGSTDTQYF	TGTGCCAGCTCACCCGCGACAGGGAGCACAGATACGCAGTATTTT
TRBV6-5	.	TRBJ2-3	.	CASGGTFTDTQYF	TGTGCCAGTGGGGGGACGTTCACAGATACGCAGTATTTT
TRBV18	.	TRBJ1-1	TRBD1	CASSPPRTGLNTEAFF	TGTGCCAGCTCACCACCGAGGACAGGGTTGAACACTGAAGCTTTCTTT
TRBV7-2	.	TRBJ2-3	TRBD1	CASSSRTGSTDTQYF	TGTGCCAGCAGCTCACGGACAGGGAGCACAGATACGCAGTATTTT
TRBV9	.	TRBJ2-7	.	CASSVGGQDYEQYF	TGTGCCAGCAGCGTAGGCGGGCAGGACTACGAGCAGTACTTC
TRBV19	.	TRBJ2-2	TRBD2	CASSTGLAGAPNTGELFF	TGTGCCAGTAGTACCGGACTAGCGGGGGCCCCGAACACCGGGGAGCTGTTTTTT